Detailed here is one TCR beta chain. Its cognate antigen is unknown. This sample is part of a study of human T cells and chemical hapten exposure. Study-level background: An area of 2 cm by approximately 2 cm on upper inner arm skin received 2% DPC for sensitization. Findings and caveats of the study: Following DPC sensitization, TCRs present above 1 in 1000 frequency showed no change. Controls had significantly fewer large CDR3 similarity clusters than were formed by expanded TCRs.

TCRdb re-called the RACE reads through MiXCR, storing one row per CDR3 protein. The sample records roughly 200,000 distinct CDR3 sequences, about a fifth being singletons. The J segment lost 4 bases and the V segment lost 6 bases, leaving 6 bases of the junction unmatched. This CDR3 is built from 14 residues. The V gene's germline CDR1 is DFQATT and CDR2 SNEGSKA (reference sequence). The time point here: patch test 1, 2 weeks after DPC sensitization. Indicated treatment: therapeutic diphenylcyclopropenone sensitization with weekly scalp DPC. Venepuncture was done earlier than the placement of each patch test.

The specimen was whole blood, collected in connection with sensitization to the hapten diphenylcyclopropenone (DPC). The chain combines TRBV20-1 with TRBJ2-1, with TRBD2 matching 10 bases. The TCR was taken from a woman aged 50 to 60 with alopecia areata. Some clones in this sample may be carry-over from other donors' samples. The DNA for the CDR3 is TGCAGTGCAGAACTAGCGGGATCATACAATGAGCAGTTCTTC. It encodes CSAELAGSYNEQFF.